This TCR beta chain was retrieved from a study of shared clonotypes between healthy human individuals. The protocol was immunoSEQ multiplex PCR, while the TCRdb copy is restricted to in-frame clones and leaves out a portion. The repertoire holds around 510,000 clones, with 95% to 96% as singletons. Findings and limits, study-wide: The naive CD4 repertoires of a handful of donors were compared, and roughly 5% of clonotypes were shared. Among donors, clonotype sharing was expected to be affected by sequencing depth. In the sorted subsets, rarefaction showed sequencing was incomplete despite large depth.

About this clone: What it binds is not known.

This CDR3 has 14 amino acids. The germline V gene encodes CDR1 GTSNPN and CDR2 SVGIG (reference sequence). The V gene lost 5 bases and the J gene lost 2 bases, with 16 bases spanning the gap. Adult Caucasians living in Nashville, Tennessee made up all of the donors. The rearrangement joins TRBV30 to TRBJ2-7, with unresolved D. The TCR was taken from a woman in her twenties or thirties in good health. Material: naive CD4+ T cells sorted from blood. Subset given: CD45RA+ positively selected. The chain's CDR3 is CAWGLRNAAYEQYF. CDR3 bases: TGTGCCTGGGGTCTCCGTAACGCGGCCTACGAGCAGTACTTC.